The 27 T cell receptor beta chains in this list originate from one sample, sequenced in a study of shared clonotypes between healthy human individuals (dated by TCRdb to the early 2020s). Receptor libraries were prepared by the immunoSEQ multiplex PCR assay. This is the immuneACCESS table as TCRdb keeps it, with only in-frame sequences that have V and J called. A part of the clones is gone; compared with another copy, unresolved V genes explain less than half, and the rest is unexplained. The sample includes 800,000 to 1,200,000 clones, with about 84% observed a single time. Clones ranked in the top ten supply 0.5% to 0.6% of the sample. Specimen: memory CD4+ T cells from PBMCs. The cell subset or site label for this specimen denotes: CD45RA-negative fraction. The receptors were sampled from a man younger than 35 in good health. Some clones in this sample may be carry-over from other donors' samples.

The V gene is TRBV7-9, the J gene TRBJ1-5; a possible D gene is TRBD1 (5 bases). The CDR3 runs to 13 residues. The germline V gene has CDR1 SEHNR and CDR2 FQNEAQ (reference sequence). Trimming cost V 5 bases and J 5 bases, with 10 bases left between them. Here the CDR3 reads CASSGRGDQPQHF. The DNA for the CDR3 is TGTGCCAGCAGCGGCCGGGGGGATCAGCCCCAGCATTTT.

This clone appeared once. This CDR3 is also generated by other DNA sequences in the sample. The V and J genes are TRBV25-1 and TRBJ2-7; TRBD1 matches at 9 bases. V was pared by 6 bases and J by 4 bases, with 7 bases of the junction left unmatched. This CDR3 has 14 residues. Per the germline V gene, CDR1 is MGHDK and CDR2 is SYGVNS. Written as DNA, the CDR3 is TGTGCCAGCAGGCCGGGACAGGGATCTTACGAGCAGTACTTC. Amino acid sequence: CASRPGQGSYEQYF.

J is TRBJ2-2 and V is TRBV10-3; TRBD2 aligns across 12 bases. The germline CDR1 and CDR2 sequences are ENHRY and SYGVKD. CDR3 length: 17 residues. The trim removed 11 bases at V and 3 bases at J, leaving 13 bases unmatched. The DNA for the CDR3 is TGTGCCCCCGATCGGCTAGCGGGAGGGCTAGACACCGGGGAGCTGTTTTTT. This gives the protein CAPDRLAGGLDTGELFF.

Concerning this clone itself: Different DNA sequences within this sample yield the same CDR3. The rearrangement uses TRBV18 and TRBJ1-5, with D unclear. V was trimmed by 2 bases and J by 1 base, leaving 3 bases between them. This CDR3 is built from 13 residues. The germline CDR1 and CDR2 sequences are KGHSH and LQKENI. The CDR3 DNA sequence: TGTGCCAGCTCACCAGGCAGCAATCAGCCCCAGCATTTT. Translated: CASSPGSNQPQHF. The entire variable domain, with the rest obtained from reference TRBV18 and TRBJ1-5, is as follows: NAGVMQNPRHLVRRRGQEARLRCSPMKGHSHVYWYRQLPEEGLKFMVYLQKENIIDESGMPKERFSAEFPKEGPSILRIQQVVRGDSAAYFCASSPGSNQPQHFGDGTRLSIL.

The V gene is TRBV28, the J gene TRBJ1-1; D gene ambiguous. The CDR3 loop spans 15 amino acids. V was trimmed by 7 bases and J by 8 bases, leaving 23 bases between them. Germline values: CDR1 MDHEN, CDR2 SYDVKM. This chain's CDR3 is CASKNRWPPGPEAFF. DNA for the CDR3: TGTGCCAGCAAAAACCGGTGGCCTCCTGGACCCGAAGCTTTCTTT.

The chain recombines TRBV6-6 with TRBJ2-3; no firm D call. The germline V gene encodes CDR1 MNHNY and CDR2 SVGAGI (reference sequence). V lost 6 bases and J 2 bases, leaving 15 bases between the germline ends. The CDR3 is 15 residues long. CDR3: CASSPTWATTDTQYF. The CDR3 region has the DNA TGTGCCAGCAGCCCCACGTGGGCCACCACAGATACGCAGTATTTT.

The chain combines TRBV28 with TRBJ1-1; D uncertain. V lost 3 bases and J 1 base, leaving 9 bases between the germline ends. The CDR3 has 14 amino acids. CDR1 is MDHEN and CDR2 is SYDVKM in the germline V gene. The CDR3 here is CASSFLAGNTEAFF. CDR3 coding DNA: TGTGCCAGCAGTTTCTTGGCCGGGAACACTGAAGCTTTCTTT.

The chain joins TRBV6-5 to TRBJ1-2; D unclear. This CDR3 comprises 11 residues. CDR1 is MNHEY, CDR2 SVGAGI, per germline. Trimming pared 2 bases from V and 4 bases from J, leaving 2 bases between. DNA for the CDR3: TGTGCCAGCAGTTACAGCTATGGCTACACCTTC. It codes for CASSYSYGYTF.

The chain carries TRBV5-1 and TRBJ2-3; TRBD2 matches 10 bases. Germline loops: CDR1 SGHRS, CDR2 YFSETQ. V gave up 1 base and J gave up 1 base; unmatched junction bases: 21. The CDR3 runs to 22 residues. CDR3 bases: TGCGCCAGCAGCTTGCCCAATAGGTCTAGCGGGAGTGGACCGCAACGCACAGATACGCAGTATTTT. Protein product: CASSLPNRSSGSGPQRTDTQYF.

In this sample, this clone turned up many times. The same CDR3 can be traced to other DNA sequences in this sample. The chain joins TRBV5-1 to TRBJ2-7; D is tentatively TRBD1 or TRBD2 (5 bases each). The V and J ends lost 4 bases and 1 base respectively, with 15 bases between them. Germline V gene lookup returns CDR1 SGHRS and CDR2 YFSETQ. The CDR3 is 15 amino acids. DNA of the CDR3: TGCGCCAGCAGCCTCTCCGGGACGGGGTCCTACGAGCAGTACTTC. Its protein product is CASSLSGTGSYEQYF.

The chain links TRBV27 to TRBJ1-1; D is unresolved. Germline CDR1 MNHEY, CDR2 SMNVEV (reference sequence). CDR3 size: 13 residues. V gave up 9 bases and J gave up 7 bases, with 18 bases separating them. The CDR3 bases are TGTGCCAGTAAATCAATCGTGGATGTTGAAGCTTTCTTT. Its protein product is CASKSIVDVEAFF.

This clone was observed a single time. The chain employs TRBV4-1 and TRBJ2-7, with a possible D match to TRBD1 (6 bases). V shed 2 bases and J shed 2 bases, with 16 bases lying between them. CDR1 and CDR2 (germline): MGHRA, YSYEKL. The CDR3 length is 16 residues. CDR3 in amino acids: CASSQQGQGGTYEQYF. The DNA of the CDR3 is TGCGCCAGCAGCCAACAGGGACAAGGCGGTACCTACGAGCAGTACTTC.

The chain is built from TRBV5-1 and TRBJ1-4; 10 bases line up with TRBD1. This CDR3 has 15 residues. Germline CDR1 is SGHRS and CDR2 is YFSETQ. Trimming removed 0 bases from V and 10 bases from J; junction bases left unmatched: 6. CDR3 nucleotide sequence: TGCGCCAGCAGCTTGGTAGGGACAGGGGAAGGAAAACTGTTTTTT. The encoded protein is CASSLVGTGEGKLFF.

Notes on this clone: Other DNA sequences from this sample encode an identical CDR3 as well. V usage is TRBV5-4 and J usage is TRBJ2-5; D possibly uses TRBD1 or TRBD2 (5 bases each). The V end was cut by 0 bases, the J end by 4 bases, with 7 bases between. This CDR3 is built from 13 residues. CDR1 and CDR2 (germline): SGHNT, YYREEE (reference sequence). The CDR3 DNA follows: TGTGCCAGCAGCTTGGTCGGGGCAGAGACCCAGTACTTC. Its protein product is CASSLVGAETQYF.

The chain uses TRBV6-1 and TRBJ1-5; D is undetermined. Germline V gene lookup returns CDR1 MNHNS and CDR2 SASEGT. This CDR3 spans 14 amino acids. Trimming shortened V by 6 bases and J by 4 bases, and 13 bases separated the two germline ends. The CDR3 DNA reads as TGTGCCAGCAGCCTTCGGACGGAAAATCAGCCCCAGCATTTT. This gives the protein CASSLRTENQPQHF.

V usage is TRBV7-9 and J usage is TRBJ2-1; the match to TRBD2 covers 8 bases. The CDR3 has 15 amino acids. J gave up 8 bases and V 1 base, and 7 bases lay outside the gene matches. CDR1 and CDR2 from the germline V gene are SEHNR and FQNEAQ (reference sequence). The DNA for the CDR3 is TGTGCCAGCAGCTTAGGACTAGCGTCTCCGGATGAGCAGTTCTTC. Translation gives CASSLGLASPDEQFF.

The chain links TRBV2 to TRBJ2-1; unclear D gene. V lost 2 bases and J lost 7, with 12 bases in between. CDR1 is SNHLY, CDR2 FYNNEI, per germline. The CDR3 loop spans 14 amino acids. CDR3 DNA: TGTGCCAGCAGTGAACTTGGTGTGGGGAATGAGCAGTTCTTC. It encodes CASSELGVGNEQFF.

At least ten counts were recorded for this clone. This chain joins TRBV28 and TRBJ1-2; D is unclear. From germline, CDR1 is MDHEN and CDR2 SYDVKM. V lost 2 bases to trimming and J lost 4 bases, with 11 bases between them. The CDR3 sequence is 14 residues long. CDR3 loop: CASSLGPGSYGYTF. The CDR3 region has the DNA TGTGCCAGCAGTTTAGGGCCCGGGAGCTATGGCTACACCTTC.

In DNA, the CDR3 is TGTGCCAGCAGTGGATTCGCTTGGACAGGAGACACCGGGGAGCTGTTTTTT. This sequence encodes CASSGFAWTGDTGELFF. The V and J genes are TRBV6-1 and TRBJ2-2, with 7 bases that match TRBD1. The CDR3 sequence is 17 residues long. V dropped 4 bases and J dropped 3; count of bases not matched to a gene: 11. Germline V gives CDR1 MNHNS, CDR2 SASEGT.

This clone has just one count. The rearrangement links TRBV29-1 to TRBJ1-2; D unclear. The germline gives CDR1 SQVTM, CDR2 ANQGSEA. V was pared by 5 bases and J by 9 bases, with 16 bases between. This CDR3 is built from 12 residues. The CDR3 protein is CSVFSGPSSYTF. CDR3 sequence (DNA): TGCAGCGTTTTCTCGGGCCCTAGTAGCTACACCTTC.

This chain joins TRBV29-1 and TRBJ2-7, with TRBD1 as a possible D gene (6 bases). Trimming took 2 bases from V and 4 from J, leaving 18 bases between them. Germline V gives CDR1 SQVTM, CDR2 ANQGSEA. The CDR3 has 15 amino acids. The chain's CDR3 is CSVENIGTIKYEQYF. The CDR3 nucleotides read TGCAGCGTTGAAAATATTGGGACAATCAAATACGAGCAGTACTTC.

This clone has more than one count but fewer than ten. This sample includes further DNA sequences coding for the same CDR3. The chain employs TRBV7-3 and TRBJ2-3; D is unclear. This CDR3 spans 14 amino acids. Germline assignment: CDR1 SGHTA and CDR2 FQGTGA. V lost 2 bases to trimming and J lost 2 bases, with 8 bases between them. CDR3 sequence: CASSLGPLTDTQYF. CDR3 in DNA: TGTGCCAGCAGCTTAGGTCCCCTCACAGATACGCAGTATTTT.

This clone has only one observation. The rearrangement joins TRBV7-8 to TRBJ1-5; D ambiguous. Trimming left V 7 bases short and J 4 bases short, with 14 bases between. This CDR3 contains 14 residues. Looked up from germline, CDR1 is SGHVS and CDR2 is FQNEAQ. The CDR3 sequence is CASTSSVSNQPQHF. CDR3 nucleotide sequence: TGTGCCAGCACCTCTTCGGTCTCGAATCAGCCCCAGCATTTT.

This clone was counted a few times. The V and J genes are TRBV29-1 and TRBJ1-2; D may be TRBD1 (5 bases). The CDR3 totals 14 residues. The germline V and J ends were trimmed by 4 bases and 1 base, with 13 bases remaining between them. The V gene's germline CDR1 is SQVTM and CDR2 ANQGSEA. The CDR3 sequence is CSVGGRWDNYGYTF. CDR3 bases: TGCAGCGTTGGGGGACGGTGGGATAACTATGGCTACACCTTC.

The chain uses TRBV11-2 and TRBJ2-5, with TRBD2 matching 13 bases. With 7 bases clipped from V and 5 bases from J, the junction kept 10 bases outside the gene matches. In germline, CDR1 is SGHAT, CDR2 FQNNGV. This CDR3 contains 16 residues. CDR3 DNA sequence: TGTGCCAGCAACCCGGGGACTAGCGGGATTGGGGAGACCCAGTACTTC. It codes for CASNPGTSGIGETQYF.

For this clone: The same CDR3 is also encoded by other DNA sequences in this sample. The genes are TRBV5-1 and TRBJ2-6; D not certain. Trimming took 1 base from V and 0 from J, leaving 5 bases between them. Germline V CDR1 and CDR2: SGHRS, YFSETQ. This CDR3 contains 15 residues. In DNA, the CDR3 is TGCGCCAGCAGCTTGCCCAGCTCTGGGGCCAACGTCCTGACTTTC. Its protein product is CASSLPSSGANVLTF.

This sequence joins TRBV5-1 and TRBJ1-4, with D possibly TRBD1 on 6 matching bases. Looked up from germline, CDR1 is SGHRS and CDR2 is YFSETQ. Trimming took off 1 base at V and 7 bases at J, with 14 bases between the two ends. The CDR3 extends over 15 amino acids. CDR3 nucleotides: TGCGCCAGCAGCTTGTTGGGGCAGGGGTTTGAAAAACTGTTTTTT. Amino acid sequence: CASSLLGQGFEKLFF.